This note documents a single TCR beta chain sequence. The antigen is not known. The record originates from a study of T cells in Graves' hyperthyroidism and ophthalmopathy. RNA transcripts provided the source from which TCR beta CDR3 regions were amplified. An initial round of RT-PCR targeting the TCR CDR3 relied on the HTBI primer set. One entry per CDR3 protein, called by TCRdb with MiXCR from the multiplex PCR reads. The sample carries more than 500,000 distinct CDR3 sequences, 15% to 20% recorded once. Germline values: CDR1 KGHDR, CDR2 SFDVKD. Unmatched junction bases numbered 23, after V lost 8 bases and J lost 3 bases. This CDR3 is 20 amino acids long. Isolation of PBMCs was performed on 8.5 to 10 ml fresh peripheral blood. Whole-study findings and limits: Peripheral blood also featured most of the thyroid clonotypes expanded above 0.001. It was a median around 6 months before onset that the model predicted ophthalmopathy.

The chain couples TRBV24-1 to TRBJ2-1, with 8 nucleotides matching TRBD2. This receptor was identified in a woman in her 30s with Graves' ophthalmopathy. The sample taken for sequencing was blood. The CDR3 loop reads CATKTVLVPTAGEFYNEQFF. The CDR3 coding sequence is TGTGCCACCAAAACAGTTTTAGTCCCCACAGCGGGAGAGTTCTACAATGAGCAGTTCTTC.